The clone carrying this T cell receptor beta chain has only a few counts. Recovered participants had two consecutive negative NP/OP PCR tests, healthcare professional clearance, or symptom resolution. In the original processing: Estimates of nucleated cell counts were drawn from the amplification of reference gene primers. TCRdb's copy holds only in-frame clones and misses some; the assay was immunoSEQ multiplex PCR. The D gene and trimming were derived from the DNA, and the V and J assignments and clone size from that table. Found here are some 250,000 clones, around 85% of them singletons; the top ten hold 1.5% to 2%. The data stem from a study of blood T cell repertoires in COVID-19. Study as a whole: The United States, Italy and Spain provided the acute and convalescent COVID-19 samples.

Germline V gives CDR1 KGHSH, CDR2 LQKENI. Trimming took 0 bases from V and 4 from J, leaving 10 bases between them. The CDR3 extends over 15 amino acids. The sequence was obtained from a woman in her fifties or sixties who had recovered from COVID-19. Sequenced input: PBMCs or T cells enriched from blood (not recorded which). The rearrangement uses TRBV18 and TRBJ2-1, with a tentative D call TRBD2 (5 bases). CDR3 bases: TGTGCCAGCTCACCACCGGGAGTCGGGTACAATGAGCAGTTCTTC. This translates into CASSPPGVGYNEQFF.